A single T cell receptor (beta chain) is shown here with its context. The source of the sample is a study of blood T cell repertoires in COVID-19. As for the study in general: Recovered status in Cohort 3 required two negative PCRs, clearance, or symptom resolution.

The table came from immunoSEQ multiplex PCR; TCRdb's copy has only in-frame clones and leaves some out. This table has 200,000 or so clones, about nine tenths appearing once. Sequencing input: PBMCs or T cells enriched from blood (not recorded which). The sequence was collected from a man aged 25-45 years in a cohort exposed to, infected with or recovered from COVID-19 (not recorded which).

The CDR3 region is CASSLEGLAGGPFF. The CDR3 DNA sequence: TGTGCCAGCAGCTTGGAGGGACTAGCGGGAGGGCCGTTCTTC. This chain joins TRBV5-4 and TRBJ2-1; TRBD2 agrees at 16 bases. Per the germline V gene, CDR1 is SGHNT and CDR2 is YYREEE (reference sequence). The CDR3 has 14 amino acids. Unmatched junction bases numbered 3, after V lost 0 bases and J lost 15 bases.